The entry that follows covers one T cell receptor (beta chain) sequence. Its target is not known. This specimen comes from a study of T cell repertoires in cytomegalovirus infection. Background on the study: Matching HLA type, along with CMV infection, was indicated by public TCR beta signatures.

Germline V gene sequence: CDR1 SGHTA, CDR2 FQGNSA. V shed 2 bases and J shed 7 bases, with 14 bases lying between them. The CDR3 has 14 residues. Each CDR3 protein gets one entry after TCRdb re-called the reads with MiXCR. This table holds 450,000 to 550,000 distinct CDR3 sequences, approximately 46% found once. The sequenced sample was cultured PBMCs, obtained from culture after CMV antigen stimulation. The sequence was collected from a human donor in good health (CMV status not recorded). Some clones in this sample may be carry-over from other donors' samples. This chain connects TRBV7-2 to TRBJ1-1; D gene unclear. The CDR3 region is CASSLHPGPNEAFF. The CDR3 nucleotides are TGTGCCAGCAGCTTACACCCCGGACCGAATGAAGCTTTCTTT.